The 7 T cell receptor beta chains listed next were all sequenced from one sample in a study of cytomegalovirus exposure and HLA in healthy donors. Only in-frame clones appear in the TCRdb table, and some are missing; sequencing was by immunoSEQ multiplex PCR. Among 150,000 to 200,000 clones listed, 88% were seen once. Sequenced material: PBMCs. Receptors were obtained from a man between 18 and 29 years old in good health and CMV-seronegative.

V and J are TRBV28 and TRBJ1-2, with a tentative D call TRBD1 (6 bases). The CDR3 consists of 15 residues. V was trimmed by 7 bases and J by 4 bases, leaving 19 bases between them. Germline CDR1 is MDHEN and CDR2 is SYDVKM. CDR3 bases: TGTGCCAGCATAACCTCATCAGGGGTCGGCTATGGCTACACCTTC. Translated: CASITSSGVGYGYTF.

The chain couples TRBV7-9 to TRBJ2-5; weak D call: TRBD2 (5 bases). The CDR3 spans 17 residues. V gave up 1 base and J gave up 2 bases, with 17 bases separating them. CDR1 and CDR2 from the germline V gene are SEHNR and FQNEAQ (reference sequence). The CDR3 protein is CASSLERPVGVQETQYF. Here the CDR3 DNA reads TGTGCCAGCAGCTTAGAGCGTCCGGTCGGGGTGCAAGAGACCCAGTACTTC.

The rearrangement uses TRBV19 and TRBJ2-1, with a weak D call TRBD1 (6 bases). V was cut by 5 bases and J by 4 bases, with 15 bases left in between. The germline V gene has CDR1 LNHDA and CDR2 SQIVND (reference sequence). There are 15 residues in the CDR3. This CDR3 is CASSLGQNFYNEQFF. CDR3 sequence (DNA): TGTGCCAGTAGTCTGGGACAAAACTTTTACAATGAGCAGTTCTTC.

The rearrangement links TRBV27 to TRBJ1-5; D remains unclear. V lost 5 bases and J 6 bases, leaving 8 bases between the germline ends. There are 12 residues in the CDR3. Germline loops: CDR1 MNHEY, CDR2 SMNVEV (reference sequence). The CDR3 spells CASSLRGQPQHF. Here the CDR3 DNA reads TGTGCCAGCAGTCTCAGAGGTCAGCCCCAGCATTTT.

The chain recombines TRBV6-5 with TRBJ2-2; D is unclear. The V and J ends lost 6 bases and 6 bases respectively, with 11 bases between them. CDR3 length: 13 amino acids. Germline-derived CDR1 and CDR2 are MNHEY and SVGAGI. The CDR3 is CASRTSGPGELFF. CDR3 coding DNA: TGTGCCAGCAGGACCTCTGGGCCCGGGGAGCTGTTTTTT.

V is TRBV5-1 and J is TRBJ2-1; D remains ambiguous. Trimming pared 0 bases from V and 0 bases from J, leaving 7 bases between. The CDR3 extends over 15 amino acids. CDR1 and CDR2 from the germline V gene are SGHRS and YFSETQ. CDR3 nucleotides: TGCGCCAGCAGCTTGGTCCAGGCCTCCTACAATGAGCAGTTCTTC. It is translated as CASSLVQASYNEQFF.

This chain connects TRBV10-2 to TRBJ2-3; 12 positions agree with TRBD2. With V trimmed by 0 bases and J by 5 bases, 6 bases remained unmatched. CDR3 length: 17 residues. Germline loops: CDR1 WSHSY, CDR2 SAAADI. CDR3 sequence: CASSESRLAGEVDTQYF. DNA of the CDR3: TGCGCCAGCAGTGAGTCCCGACTAGCGGGAGAGGTAGATACGCAGTATTTT.